This T cell receptor beta chain was identified in a study of blood T cell repertoires in COVID-19. Overall study: Material from acute and convalescent COVID-19 was sourced from the United States, Italy and Spain.

Per the germline V gene, CDR1 is MNHNS and CDR2 is SASEGT. V was cut by 0 bases and J by 4 bases, with 10 bases left in between. The CDR3 runs to 14 residues. Original methodology: Estimates of nucleated cell counts were drawn from the amplification of reference gene primers. Assay used: immunoSEQ multiplex PCR; TCRdb lists only in-frame clones, some missing. Clone size and V and J calls were adopted from that table, with D and trimming inferred from the DNA. The sample includes some 180,000 clones, approximately 85% seen only once; the top ten take around 6.2%. Symptom resolution, clearance, or two negative PCRs marked the recovered donors of Cohort 3.

This TCR was sampled from a man aged 35 to 55 who had recovered from COVID-19. The chain joins TRBV6-1 to TRBJ2-7; D not resolved. The sample taken for sequencing was PBMCs or T cells enriched from blood (not recorded which). The CDR3: CASSEAILRYEQYF. For the CDR3, the DNA is TGTGCCAGCAGTGAAGCCATCCTACGGTACGAGCAGTACTTC.